The TCR beta chain described here comes from a study of blood T cell repertoires in COVID-19. Study at large: COVID-19 samples from acute and convalescent phases originated in the United States, Italy and Spain. In each case, the material was cDNA or gDNA derived from T cells, B-cell-depleted T cells, or PBMCs.

Original processing notes: Amplification of reference gene primers provided the estimated nucleated cell counts. Generated by immunoSEQ multiplex PCR, the TCRdb table keeps only in-frame clones and is missing some. D and trimming were read from the DNA, whereas the V and J calls and clone size are those reported in that table. This sample has 200,000 or so clones; 70% to 90% occur once, and the top ten carry roughly 5.6%. The germline V and J ends were trimmed by 0 bases and 7 bases, with 8 bases remaining between them. This CDR3 spans 12 amino acids. From germline, CDR1 is SGHNT and CDR2 YYREEE (reference sequence).

This TCR was sampled from a woman aged 40 to 55 who had recovered from COVID-19. This sequence joins TRBV5-4 and TRBJ2-7; D uncertain. The sample consisted of peripheral blood. The DNA of the CDR3 is TGTGCCAGCAGCTTGGACGGGTTTGAGCAGTACTTC. Its translation is CASSLDGFEQYF.